The clone carrying this T cell receptor beta chain was found a few times. Its target is unknown. This entry is derived from a study of identical twins. Overall study findings and caveats: Findings depended on cross-sectional statistics rather than tracking the same donors. Compared with unrelated sharing, twin-shared out-of-frame alpha sequences had more low-probability sequences.

Only healthy Caucasians were enrolled as donors. A template switching step contributed a universal primer site, while unique molecular identifiers were present in the cDNA. TCRdb passed the 5' RACE reads through MiXCR, listing each CDR3 protein once. The sample consists of 1.5 million to 2 million distinct CDR3 sequences, more than 30% of them appearing once. V lost 2 bases, J lost 0 bases, and 7 bases stayed unmatched. This CDR3 spans 16 amino acids. The origin of this receptor is a newborn girl in good health. Sample: cord blood. V and J are TRBV12-3 or TRBV12-4 and TRBJ2-7; 7 nucleotides align to TRBD2. The CDR3 DNA sequence: TGTGCCAGCAGTTTATACCCTCGCGGGAGCTCCTACGAGCAGTACTTC. It yields the protein CASSLYPRGSSYEQYF.